The rows below give T cell receptor beta chains drawn from one sample of a study of human T cells and chemical hapten exposure. Via MiXCR, TCRdb re-called the RACE reads, giving one row per CDR3 protein. Seen here are fewer than 90,000 distinct CDR3 sequences, about 6.3% observed once, and the top ten hold 1% to 1.5%. This specimen consisted of whole blood, obtained in connection with sensitization to the hapten diphenylcyclopropenone (DPC). These receptors were collected from a woman in her twenties or thirties with alopecia areata. Some clones in this sample may be carry-over from other donors' samples. CDR3s include the opening cysteine and the closing phenylalanine or tryptophan. D genes are given only for firm matches. Only some rows state a clone size, as once, few, many or a class for expanded clones.

cdr3_nt	cdr3_aa	d_call	v_call	clone_size	cdr3_length	j_call
TGTGCCAGCAGCTTGGTTCGACACCCTGGCTACGAGCAGTACTTC	CASSLVRHPGYEQYF	.	TRBV5-6	few	15	TRBJ2-7
TGTGCCAGCAGTTTACAATCTTTAGCGTGGTACTTC	CASSLQSLAWYF	.	TRBV27	.	12	TRBJ2-7
TGCGCCAGCAGCTTGGGTGGCCGAGTTAACACTGAAGCTTTCTTT	CASSLGGRVNTEAFF	.	TRBV5-1	many	15	TRBJ1-1
TGTGCAAGTCGCCCCCAACCTTCAGGGCTGAACACTGAAGCTTTCTTT	CASRPQPSGLNTEAFF	.	TRBV12-2	many	16	TRBJ1-1
TGCAGCGTTGAAGGGACAGGGAGGACTGAAGCTTTCTTT	CSVEGTGRTEAFF	TRBD1	TRBV29-1	many	13	TRBJ1-1
TGTGCCAGCAGCCCAGGGGGCCAGAACACTGAAGCTTTCTTT	CASSPGGQNTEAFF	TRBD1	TRBV3-1	many	14	TRBJ1-1
TGTGCCAGTAGTATAGATGCCTCCTCCGGGAACATTCAGTACTTC	CASSIDASSGNIQYF	.	TRBV19	.	15	TRBJ2-4
TGTGCCAGCAGCGCCAGCAGGAACTCTGGGGCCAACGTCCTGACTTTC	CASSASRNSGANVLTF	.	TRBV9	few	16	TRBJ2-6
TGTGCCAGCAGCTTAGAGTGGGGGCGCGGCACAGATACGCAGTATTTT	CASSLEWGRGTDTQYF	.	TRBV13	many	16	TRBJ2-3
TGCAGTGCCCGCGCAGGGGGTAACAATCAGCCCCAGCATTTT	CSARAGGNNQPQHF	TRBD1	TRBV20-1	few	14	TRBJ1-5
TGTGCCAGTAGTGGTTGGGATAGCAATCAGCCCCAGCATTTT	CASSGWDSNQPQHF	.	TRBV19	.	14	TRBJ1-5
TGTGCCAGCAGCGTAGCAATGAAGGCGACAGAGTATTCGAACACCGGGGAGCTGTTTTTT	CASSVAMKATEYSNTGELFF	.	TRBV9	few	20	TRBJ2-2
TGTGCCAGCAGACAACAAGAGACCCAGTACTTC	CASRQQETQYF	.	TRBV6-6	many	11	TRBJ2-5
TGTGCCATCCAAGGGGGCGCGGGCGACACCATATATTTT	CAIQGGAGDTIYF	TRBD1	TRBV10-3	many	13	TRBJ1-3
TGCGCCAGCAGTGATACAGGGGTTAACTCTGGGGCCAACGTCCTGACTTTC	CASSDTGVNSGANVLTF	TRBD1	TRBV10-2	many	17	TRBJ2-6
TGTGCCAGCAGTTACTCGAGGGTTTTTGGAAACACCATATATTTT	CASSYSRVFGNTIYF	.	TRBV6-5	few	15	TRBJ1-3
TGCGCCAGCAGTGAGGACTGGGGTGGGGGCAATCAGCCCCAGCATTTT	CASSEDWGGGNQPQHF	.	TRBV10-2	many	16	TRBJ1-5
TGTGCCAGCTCACCAGGAGGGTACGCTAACTATGGCTACACCTTC	CASSPGGYANYGYTF	.	TRBV18	few	15	TRBJ1-2
TGTGCCAGCAGTAATCCACAGGGAGCAGGCATGAACACTGAAGCTTTCTTT	CASSNPQGAGMNTEAFF	.	TRBV28	many	17	TRBJ1-1
TGCAGCGTTGAGGTTGGAGGGGAGTATGGCTACACCTTC	CSVEVGGEYGYTF	.	TRBV29-1	many	13	TRBJ1-2
TGTGCCAGCAGCCCCGGGGCAGGGGTTCAGCCCCAGCATTTT	CASSPGAGVQPQHF	.	TRBV11-1	.	14	TRBJ1-5
TGTGCCAGCAGGCCTACAGGGGGCCTTGCCCCCCTCCACTTT	CASRPTGGLAPLHF	TRBD1	TRBV27	many	14	TRBJ1-6
TGTGCCAGCAGTTACGCAACAGGGGGCAGGGGCACTGAAGCTTTCTTT	CASSYATGGRGTEAFF	TRBD1	TRBV6-5	many	16	TRBJ1-1
TGTGCCAGCAGTTACTCGGGACAGGGGTCCTACGAGCAGTACTTC	CASSYSGQGSYEQYF	TRBD1	TRBV6-5	many	15	TRBJ2-7
TGTGCCAGCAGGGACAGGGATAAGGAAGTTGAGCAGTTCTTC	CASRDRDKEVEQFF	TRBD1	TRBV12-3/TRBV12-4	few	14	TRBJ2-1
TGCAGCGTTGATTCCGGGACAGGGGCCCCCAATGAGCAGTTCTTC	CSVDSGTGAPNEQFF	TRBD1	TRBV29-1	.	15	TRBJ2-1
TGTGCCAGCAGCTTGGGGTTGGGGGGTAAAAGCAATCAGCCCCAGCATTTT	CASSLGLGGKSNQPQHF	.	TRBV5-6	many	17	TRBJ1-5
TGTGCCAGCAGTTACTCGGTCGGAAACTACGAGCAGTACTTC	CASSYSVGNYEQYF	.	TRBV6-5	.	14	TRBJ2-7
TGTGCCATCAGTGAAACCCCGGGCGGGGTGCGCAATGAGCAGTTCTTC	CAISETPGGVRNEQFF	.	TRBV10-3	many	16	TRBJ2-1
TGTGCCAGCAGTTTTTCCTCTGGAAACACCATATATTTT	CASSFSSGNTIYF	.	TRBV12-3/TRBV12-4	few	13	TRBJ1-3
TGCAGTGCTAGAAAGTCTTTCGGGAACGGGGAGCTGTTTTTT	CSARKSFGNGELFF	.	TRBV20-1	many	14	TRBJ2-2
TGTGCCAGCAGCCTCCAGGGGGCCGGTGAAGCTTTCTTT	CASSLQGAGEAFF	TRBD1	TRBV7-3	many	13	TRBJ1-1
TGCAGCGTCGACGAGCAGGGAATAACTGAAGCTTTCTTT	CSVDEQGITEAFF	.	TRBV29-1	.	13	TRBJ1-1
TGTGCCAGCAGTTTAGATTCAGGGAATCAGCCCCAGCATTTT	CASSLDSGNQPQHF	.	TRBV27	many	14	TRBJ1-5
TGTGCCAGCCGCAAGGGGGGACAGCGGTGGGAGGGAGCTTTCTTT	CASRKGGQRWEGAFF	TRBD1	TRBV6-1	once	15	TRBJ1-1